These T cell receptor beta chains were read from a single sample in a study of T cell responses to AZD1222 COVID-19 vaccine. TCRdb's copy holds only in-frame clones and misses some; the assay was immunoSEQ multiplex PCR. This sample has 80,000 to 90,000 clones, with 92% found just once. The sequencing here drew on peripheral blood, taken on day 0 of AZD1222 vaccination. The receptors were gathered from an adult in good health. Both conserved end residues are part of each CDR3. Each record gives: V gene, clone size, J gene, D gene, CDR3 protein, CDR3 DNA. The D gene is left open where the match is weak. Rows give clone size only sometimes, using once, few, many, or a class for an expanded clone.

TRBV11-3,NA,TRBJ2-2,NA,CASSLLMQGSGELFF,TGTGCCAGCAGCTTACTAATGCAGGGCTCCGGGGAGCTGTTTTTT
TRBV2,NA,TRBJ1-4,NA,CASRLEGWGTEKLFF,TGTGCCAGCAGGCTCGAGGGGTGGGGAACTGAAAAACTGTTTTTT
TRBV4-1,NA,TRBJ2-4,TRBD2,CASSQAPGDYQYF,TGCGCCAGCAGCCAAGCCCCCGGGGACTATCAGTACTTC
TRBV7-2,once,TRBJ2-1,TRBD1,CASSLGGTENNEQFF,TGTGCCAGCAGCTTAGGTGGGACAGAAAACAATGAGCAGTTCTTC
TRBV6-5,NA,TRBJ1-1,NA,CASSSGSVAEAFF,TGTGCCAGCAGTTCCGGGAGCGTCGCTGAAGCTTTCTTT
TRBV6-2/TRBV6-3,NA,TRBJ2-1,NA,CASSPADLSYNEQFF,TGTGCCAGCAGTCCCGCAGACCTCTCCTACAATGAGCAGTTCTTC
TRBV6-5,NA,TRBJ1-1,NA,CASSYLGGDTEAFF,TGTGCCAGCAGTTACTTAGGTGGAGACACTGAAGCTTTCTTT
TRBV6-5,NA,TRBJ2-7,NA,CASSPELGYEQYF,TGTGCCAGCAGCCCCGAGCTGGGGTACGAGCAGTACTTC
TRBV2,NA,TRBJ1-3,TRBD1,CASREGQRVSTIYF,TGTGCCAGCAGGGAGGGACAGAGAGTAAGCACCATATATTTT
TRBV7-9,few,TRBJ2-7,TRBD2,CASSLGRLADNYEQYF,TGTGCCAGCAGCTTAGGCCGACTAGCCGATAACTACGAGCAGTACTTC
TRBV30,NA,TRBJ2-5,NA,CAWSVGAGQETQYF,TGTGCCTGGAGTGTGGGCGCCGGACAAGAGACCCAGTACTTC
TRBV5-6,NA,TRBJ2-6,NA,CASTLGASGANVLTF,TGTGCCAGCACCTTAGGAGCCTCTGGGGCCAACGTCCTGACTTTC
TRBV18,few,TRBJ2-7,NA,CASSPGRTYEQYF,TGTGCCAGCTCACCGGGACGCACCTACGAGCAGTACTTC
TRBV7-3,NA,TRBJ2-2,NA,CASPYRETTGELFF,TGTGCCAGCCCCTATCGGGAGACTACCGGGGAGCTGTTTTTT
TRBV29-1,NA,TRBJ2-7,NA,CSVGGPNYEQYF,TGCAGCGTTGGCGGACCAAACTACGAGCAGTACTTC
TRBV21-1,NA,TRBJ2-5,NA,CATLSFWDRGPQETQYF,TGTGCCACCCTCAGTTTTTGGGACAGGGGGCCCCAAGAGACCCAGTACTTC
TRBV6-1,NA,TRBJ2-1,NA,CASSEGRNEQFF,TGTGCCAGCAGTGAAGGAAGGAATGAGCAGTTCTTC
TRBV28,NA,TRBJ1-2,NA,CASSAWTDNYGYTF,TGTGCCAGCAGTGCCTGGACGGATAATTATGGCTACACCTTC
TRBV10-3,NA,TRBJ1-2,NA,CAISEGPGTNYGYTF,TGTGCCATCAGTGAGGGTCCAGGGACTAACTATGGCTACACCTTC
TRBV2,NA,TRBJ2-2,NA,CASRFIGQDDTGELFF,TGTGCCAGTCGGTTTATTGGGCAAGATGACACCGGGGAGCTGTTTTTT
TRBV24-1,NA,TRBJ2-7,TRBD1,CATSDTGGAFPDEQYF,TGTGCCACCAGTGATACAGGGGGCGCCTTCCCCGACGAGCAGTACTTC
TRBV29-1,NA,TRBJ2-7,TRBD1,CSVESSRTGSYEQYF,TGCAGCGTTGAAAGTTCCAGGACAGGGTCCTACGAGCAGTACTTC
TRBV7-9,NA,TRBJ2-7,NA,CASSLKFYEQYF,TGTGCCAGCAGCTTAAAGTTCTACGAGCAGTACTTC
TRBV2,NA,TRBJ1-5,NA,CASSVEGNQPQHF,TGTGCCAGCAGTGTCGAGGGGAATCAGCCCCAGCATTTT
TRBV30,NA,TRBJ1-1,TRBD1,CAWGRDRLESPEAFF,TGTGCCTGGGGCCGGGACAGGTTAGAGTCCCCTGAAGCTTTCTTT
TRBV3-1/TRBV3-2,NA,TRBJ2-7,NA,CASSLDFFVEEQYF,TGTGCCAGCAGCTTGGACTTCTTTGTTGAGGAGCAGTACTTC
TRBV11-2,once,TRBJ2-5,TRBD1,CASSLGTGAEETQYF,TGTGCCAGCAGCTTAGGGACAGGGGCGGAAGAGACCCAGTACTTC
TRBV29-1,NA,TRBJ2-2,NA,CSVGGPGELFF,TGCAGCGTCGGAGGACCCGGGGAGCTGTTTTTT
TRBV28,NA,TRBJ2-7,NA,CASTRSYEQYF,TGTGCCAGCACCCGATCCTACGAGCAGTACTTC
TRBV10-3,NA,TRBJ2-3,TRBD1,CAISDRDRGATDTQYF,TGTGCCATCAGTGACCGGGACAGGGGGGCCACAGATACGCAGTATTTT
TRBV5-1,NA,TRBJ1-1,NA,CASSLDRSEAFF,TGCGCCAGCAGCTTGGACAGATCTGAAGCTTTCTTT
TRBV24-1,NA,TRBJ1-5,NA,CATSVAGEGSNQPQHF,TGTGCCACCAGTGTGGCGGGGGAAGGTAGCAATCAGCCCCAGCATTTT
TRBV9,NA,TRBJ2-2,NA,CASSVASPRGELFF,TGTGCCAGCAGCGTAGCGTCCCCTCGAGGGGAGCTGTTTTTT
TRBV28,once,TRBJ2-7,TRBD1,CASSGPRTGVYEQYF,TGTGCCAGCAGTGGTCCTAGGACAGGGGTCTACGAGCAGTACTTC
TRBV18,NA,TRBJ1-3,TRBD1,CASSPGTGSGNTIYF,TGTGCCAGCTCACCCGGGACAGGGTCTGGAAACACCATATATTTT
TRBV28,NA,TRBJ1-4,TRBD1,CASTETRQGNEKLFF,TGTGCCAGCACCGAGACCCGACAGGGAAATGAAAAACTGTTTTTT
TRBV28,NA,TRBJ2-3,TRBD2,CASSPGTSGALVEYF,TGTGCCAGCAGCCCAGGGACTAGCGGGGCCCTGGTGGAGTATTTT
TRBV3-1/TRBV3-2,NA,TRBJ2-1,NA,CASSSRGPPEQFF,TGTGCCAGCAGCTCCCGCGGGCCCCCGGAGCAGTTCTTC
TRBV27,NA,TRBJ2-2,TRBD1,CASSFDRGHTGELFF,TGTGCCAGCAGTTTCGACAGGGGGCACACCGGGGAGCTGTTTTTT
TRBV6-2/TRBV6-3,NA,TRBJ1-5,NA,CASTYGGFNQPQHF,TGTGCCAGCACTTACGGGGGGTTCAATCAGCCCCAGCATTTT
TRBV11-2,NA,TRBJ1-6,NA,CASSTDRGGTYNSPLHF,TGTGCCAGCAGCACAGACCGGGGAGGCACCTATAATTCACCCCTCCACTTT
TRBV6-2/TRBV6-3,once,TRBJ2-7,TRBD2,CASSTRTSGSIYEQYF,TGTGCCAGCAGTACCCGGACTAGCGGATCGATCTACGAGCAGTACTTC
TRBV5-5,NA,TRBJ2-5,TRBD2,CASSLEPAGQETQYF,TGTGCCAGCAGCTTGGAACCAGCGGGACAAGAGACCCAGTACTTC
TRBV5-4,few,TRBJ1-1,NA,CASRIQQNTEAFF,TGTGCCAGCAGGATTCAGCAGAACACTGAAGCTTTCTTT
TRBV30,NA,TRBJ2-7,NA,CAWSPTWGYEQYF,TGTGCCTGGAGCCCGACTTGGGGTTACGAGCAGTACTTC
TRBV24-1,NA,TRBJ2-2,TRBD2,CATSDSRLAGTGELFF,TGTGCCACCAGTGATTCCCGACTAGCGGGCACCGGGGAGCTGTTTTTT
TRBV27,NA,TRBJ2-2,NA,CASSELGRLTGELFF,TGTGCCAGCAGTGAATTAGGGCGTCTCACCGGGGAGCTGTTTTTT
TRBV19,NA,TRBJ1-6,NA,CASTREYGSPLHF,TGTGCCAGTACTAGAGAGTACGGTTCACCCCTCCACTTT